This T cell receptor beta chain was identified during a study of blood T cell repertoires in COVID-19. Study at large: Sources were T cells, B-cell-depleted T cells, or PBMCs; the material itself was cDNA or gDNA.

The CDR3 spans 17 residues. V lost 3 bases and J 6 bases, leaving 20 bases between the germline ends. The germline V gene has CDR1 LGHDT and CDR2 YNNKEL (reference sequence). In the original workflow: Quantification of nucleated cells was approximated via reference gene primer amplification. The method was immunoSEQ multiplex PCR; TCRdb's version includes in-frame clones alone and lacks a portion of them. V and J calls and clone size come straight from that table; D and trimming were deduced from the DNA. The sample shows hundreds of thousands of clones, 75% to 90% of them seen only once. Recovered status in Cohort 3 required two negative PCRs, clearance, or symptom resolution.

The sample comprised PBMCs or T cells enriched from blood (not recorded which). The sequence was collected from a man in his forties who had recovered from COVID-19. V gene TRBV3-1 (or the pseudogene TRBV3-2) combines with J gene TRBJ2-2; TRBD1 is a possible D gene (5 bases). The CDR3 DNA follows: TGTGCCAGCAGCCATGAGACAGTAAGGGGTCGGTCCGGGGAGCTGTTTTTT. Its protein is CASSHETVRGRSGELFF.